This T cell receptor (beta chain) was retrieved from a study of blood T cell repertoires in COVID-19. For the study at large: Researchers got acute and convalescent COVID-19 samples from the United States, Italy and Spain.

Under the authors' procedure: How many nucleated cells were present was estimated from reference gene primer amplification. Assay used: immunoSEQ multiplex PCR; TCRdb lists only in-frame clones, some missing. D and trimming come from the DNA, and the V and J calls and clone size come from that table. The sample includes around 200,000 clones, approximately 86% of them seen just once. Germline V CDR1 and CDR2: MNHEY, SVGAGI. This CDR3 has 15 residues. The J segment lost 3 bases and the V segment lost 2 bases, leaving 4 bases of the junction unmatched. This clone was detected once. The clonotype originates from a man in his forties or fifties with active or convalescent COVID-19. The sequenced sample consisted of peripheral blood. V is TRBV6-5 and J is TRBJ2-1; 7 positions agree with TRBD2. The DNA for the CDR3 is TGTGCCAGCAGTTACAGTGCGGGGGTCTACAATGAGCAGTTCTTC. Protein product: CASSYSAGVYNEQFF.